What follows are 8 T cell receptor beta chains derived from one specimen sequenced in a study of blood T cell repertoires in COVID-19. The data were produced by immunoSEQ multiplex PCR, yet TCRdb's version contains in-frame clones alone and is incomplete. The sample gives hundreds of thousands of clones, about 92% of which show up once; roughly 2.6% is in the top ten. The sequencing sample was made of PBMCs or T cells enriched from blood (not recorded which). The receptors derive from a man in his 60s who had recovered from COVID-19.

This rearrangement joins TRBV7-3 to TRBJ2-3; D may be TRBD2 (6 bases). The CDR3 sequence is 14 residues long. The germline gives CDR1 SGHTA, CDR2 FQGTGA. The ends were cut back, 1 base at V and 6 bases at J, with 11 bases in the middle. The CDR3 DNA reads as TGTGCCAGCAGCTTAAACGCGGGGAGGGATACGCAGTATTTT. Its protein is CASSLNAGRDTQYF. The whole variable domain, remainder taken from reference TRBV7-3 and TRBJ2-3, is GAGVSQTPSNKVTEKGKYVELRCDPISGHTALYWYRQSLGQGPEFLIYFQGTGAADDSGLPNDRFFAVRPEGSVSTLKIQRTERGDSAVYLCASSLNAGRDTQYFGPGTRLTVL.

V usage is TRBV11-1 and J usage is TRBJ1-1; tentative D call: TRBD1 (6 bases). Trimming pared 5 bases from V and 5 bases from J, leaving 15 bases between. The germline V gene has CDR1 SGHAT and CDR2 FQDESV (reference sequence). This CDR3 has 14 residues. The CDR3 DNA reads TGTGCCAGCAGCCCACAGGGTGGGATAACTGAAGCTTTCTTT. Its protein product is CASSPQGGITEAFF.

The gene calls are TRBV10-1 and TRBJ2-7; 11 nucleotides match TRBD2. The CDR3 has 15 residues. V lost 4 bases to trimming and J lost 5 bases; unmatched junction nucleotides: 7. Germline lookup yields CDR1 WNHNN and CDR2 SYGVQD (reference sequence). For the CDR3, the DNA is TGCGCCAGCAGTGCCACTAGCGGGAGAATCAACGAGCAGTACTTC. It is translated as CASSATSGRINEQYF.

The rearrangement joins TRBV2 to TRBJ2-4; D gene uncertain. V was cut by 4 bases and J by 9 bases, with 7 bases left in between. The length of the CDR3 is 11 residues. Germline CDR1 is SNHLY and CDR2 is FYNNEI. The chain's CDR3 is CASSGQVIQYF. In DNA, the CDR3 is TGTGCCAGCAGTGGACAAGTCATTCAGTACTTC. The entire variable domain, with the rest obtained from reference TRBV2 and TRBJ2-4, is as follows: EPEVTQTPSHQVTQMGQEVILRCVPISNHLYFYWYRQILGQKVEFLVSFYNNEISEKSEIFDDQFSVERPDGSNFTLKIRSTKLEDSAMYFCASSGQVIQYFGAGTRLSVL.

V usage is TRBV10-2 and J usage is TRBJ2-3, with 9 bases that match TRBD1. V was pared by 2 bases and J by 0 bases, with 6 bases of the junction left unmatched. There are 17 residues in the CDR3. Germline-derived CDR1 and CDR2 are WSHSY and SAAADI. The CDR3 bases are TGCGCCAGCAGTGAGCCGAGACAGGGGGTTAGCACAGATACGCAGTATTTT. Translating it yields CASSEPRQGVSTDTQYF.

The chain has TRBV12-3 or TRBV12-4 and TRBJ1-1; D remains unclear. Trimming left V 4 bases short and J 6 bases short, with 6 bases between. The CDR3 has 11 residues. The DNA for the CDR3 is TGTGCCAGCAGTTATCGGGCTGAAGCTTTCTTT. Translated, it gives CASSYRAEAFF.

The chain carries TRBV7-9 and TRBJ1-2; D not certain. The CDR3 covers 11 residues. Germline-derived CDR1 and CDR2 are SEHNR and FQNEAQ (reference sequence). V was clipped by 6 bases and J by 8 bases, with 10 bases between them. CDR3 in DNA: TGTGCCAGCAGAGTGCTGGGCGGCTACACCTTC. Translating gives CASRVLGGYTF. Combining the CDR3 with reference TRBV7-9 and TRBJ1-2 gives the whole variable domain DTGVSQNPRHKITKRGQNVTFRCDPISEHNRLYWYRQTLGQGPEFLTYFQNEAQLEKSRLLSDRFSAERPKGSFSTLEIQRTEQGDSAMYLCASRVLGGYTFGSGTRLTVV.

This chain connects TRBV2 to TRBJ2-4, with 11 bases identical to TRBD2. V gave up 7 bases and J gave up 4 bases; unmatched junction bases: 9. The germline V gene has CDR1 SNHLY and CDR2 FYNNEI. This CDR3 is 16 amino acids long. CDR3 amino acids: CASTPRLAGSKNIQYF. The CDR3 DNA reads TGTGCCAGCACCCCCAGACTAGCGGGATCTAAAAACATTCAGTACTTC.